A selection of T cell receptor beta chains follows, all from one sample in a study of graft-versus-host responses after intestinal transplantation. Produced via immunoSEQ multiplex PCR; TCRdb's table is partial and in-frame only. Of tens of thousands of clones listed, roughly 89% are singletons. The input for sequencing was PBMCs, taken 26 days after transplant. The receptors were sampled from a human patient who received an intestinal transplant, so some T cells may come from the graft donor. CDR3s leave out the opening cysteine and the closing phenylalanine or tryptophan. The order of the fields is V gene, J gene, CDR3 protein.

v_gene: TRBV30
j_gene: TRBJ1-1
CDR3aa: ACLIDTHTEAF

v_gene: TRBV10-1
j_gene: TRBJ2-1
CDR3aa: ASSGGQRGLYNEQF

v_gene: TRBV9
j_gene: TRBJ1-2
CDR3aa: ASSGNHRGRIGYT

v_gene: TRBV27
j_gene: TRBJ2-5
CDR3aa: ASSLLPPMTSGSGETQY

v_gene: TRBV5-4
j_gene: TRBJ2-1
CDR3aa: ASTLPGVADYNEQF

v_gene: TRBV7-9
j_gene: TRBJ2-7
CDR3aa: ASSLYNSYEQY

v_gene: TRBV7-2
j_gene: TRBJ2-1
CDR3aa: ASSLGLAGAGVEQF

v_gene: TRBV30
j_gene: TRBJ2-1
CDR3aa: AWSPPASIAGGHNEQF

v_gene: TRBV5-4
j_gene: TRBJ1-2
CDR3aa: ASSVQGTNNYGYT

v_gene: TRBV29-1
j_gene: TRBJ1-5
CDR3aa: SVRQGVNQPQH

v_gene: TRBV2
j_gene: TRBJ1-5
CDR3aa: ASNYGSNQPQH

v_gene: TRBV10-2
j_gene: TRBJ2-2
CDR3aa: ASGGLAGELAGELF

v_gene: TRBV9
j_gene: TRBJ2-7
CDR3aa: ASSFPVDSAAYEQY

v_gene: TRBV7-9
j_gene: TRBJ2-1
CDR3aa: ASSLATESYNEQF

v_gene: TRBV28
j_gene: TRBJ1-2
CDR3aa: ASSYLTGRNWYGYT

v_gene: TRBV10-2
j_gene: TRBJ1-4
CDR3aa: ASRDRGYEKLF

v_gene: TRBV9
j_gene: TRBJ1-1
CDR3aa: ASSAGIQGTEAF

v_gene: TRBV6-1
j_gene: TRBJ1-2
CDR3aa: ASFRGNYGYT

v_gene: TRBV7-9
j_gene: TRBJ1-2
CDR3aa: ASSPGEGLYGYT

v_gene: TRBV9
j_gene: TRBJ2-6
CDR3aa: ASSVGTGGPGGANVLT

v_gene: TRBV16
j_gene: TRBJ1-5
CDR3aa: ASSDWVRGTSQPQH

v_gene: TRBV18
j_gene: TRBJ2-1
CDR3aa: ASSPLRDRGSNEQF

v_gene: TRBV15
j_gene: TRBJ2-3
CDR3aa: ATSRDLGAVDTQY

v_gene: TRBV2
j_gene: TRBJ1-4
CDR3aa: ASRVDRGQTNEKLF

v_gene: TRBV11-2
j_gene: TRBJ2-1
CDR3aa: ASSSGTSGAYSYNEQF

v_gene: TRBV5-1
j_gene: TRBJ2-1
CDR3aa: ASSYNVAGEQF

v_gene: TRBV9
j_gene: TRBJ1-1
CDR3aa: ASSVADRGMNTEAF

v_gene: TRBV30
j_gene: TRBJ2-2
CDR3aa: AWSVLAGGRELF

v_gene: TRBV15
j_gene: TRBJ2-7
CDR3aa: ATSKAGTPSYEQY

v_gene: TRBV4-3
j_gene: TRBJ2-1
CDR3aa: ASSQDEAYNEQF

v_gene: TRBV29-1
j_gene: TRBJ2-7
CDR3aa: SVEEDGISYEQY

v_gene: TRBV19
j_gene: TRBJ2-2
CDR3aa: ARPGTSGRAPGDTGELF

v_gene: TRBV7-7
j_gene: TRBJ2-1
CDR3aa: ASSRQAYNEQF

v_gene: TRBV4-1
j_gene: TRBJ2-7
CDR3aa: ASSQVSGDYRDTFFYEQY

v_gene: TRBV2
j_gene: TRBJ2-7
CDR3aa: ASSGGTDPTYEQY

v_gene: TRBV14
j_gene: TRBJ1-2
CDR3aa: ASSQEGRDWYGYT

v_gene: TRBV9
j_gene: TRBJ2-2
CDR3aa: ASSGRDSNTGELF

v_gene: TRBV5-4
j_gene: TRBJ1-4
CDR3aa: ASSLDPPGAPNEKLF

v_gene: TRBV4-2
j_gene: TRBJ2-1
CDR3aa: ASSSGGEVNEQF

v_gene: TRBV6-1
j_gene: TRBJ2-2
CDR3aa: ASSEQAASTGELF

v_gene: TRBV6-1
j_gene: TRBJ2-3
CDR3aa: ASSGTGDTDTQY

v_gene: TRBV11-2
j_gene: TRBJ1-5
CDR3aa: ASSSTGINQPQH

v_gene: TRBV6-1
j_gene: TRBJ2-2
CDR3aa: ASSERAGGDTGELF

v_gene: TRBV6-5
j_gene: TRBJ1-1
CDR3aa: ASKAVQGGTEAF

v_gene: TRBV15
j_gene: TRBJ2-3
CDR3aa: ATSRATGGTDTQY

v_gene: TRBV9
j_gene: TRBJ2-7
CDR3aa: ASSTRQGPSYEQY